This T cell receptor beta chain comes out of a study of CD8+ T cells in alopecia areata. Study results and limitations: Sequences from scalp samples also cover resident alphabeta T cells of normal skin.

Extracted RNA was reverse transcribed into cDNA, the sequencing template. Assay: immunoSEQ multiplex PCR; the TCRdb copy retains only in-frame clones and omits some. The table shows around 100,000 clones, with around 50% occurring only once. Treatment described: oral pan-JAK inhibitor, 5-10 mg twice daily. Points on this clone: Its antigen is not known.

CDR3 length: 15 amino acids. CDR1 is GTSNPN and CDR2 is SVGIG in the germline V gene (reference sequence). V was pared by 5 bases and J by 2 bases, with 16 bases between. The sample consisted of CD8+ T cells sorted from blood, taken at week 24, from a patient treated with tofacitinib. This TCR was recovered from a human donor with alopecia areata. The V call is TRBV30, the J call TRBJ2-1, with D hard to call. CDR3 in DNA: TGTGCCTGGTGTTCATGGGAAGAAGCCTACAATGAGCAGTTCTTC. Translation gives CAWCSWEEAYNEQFF.